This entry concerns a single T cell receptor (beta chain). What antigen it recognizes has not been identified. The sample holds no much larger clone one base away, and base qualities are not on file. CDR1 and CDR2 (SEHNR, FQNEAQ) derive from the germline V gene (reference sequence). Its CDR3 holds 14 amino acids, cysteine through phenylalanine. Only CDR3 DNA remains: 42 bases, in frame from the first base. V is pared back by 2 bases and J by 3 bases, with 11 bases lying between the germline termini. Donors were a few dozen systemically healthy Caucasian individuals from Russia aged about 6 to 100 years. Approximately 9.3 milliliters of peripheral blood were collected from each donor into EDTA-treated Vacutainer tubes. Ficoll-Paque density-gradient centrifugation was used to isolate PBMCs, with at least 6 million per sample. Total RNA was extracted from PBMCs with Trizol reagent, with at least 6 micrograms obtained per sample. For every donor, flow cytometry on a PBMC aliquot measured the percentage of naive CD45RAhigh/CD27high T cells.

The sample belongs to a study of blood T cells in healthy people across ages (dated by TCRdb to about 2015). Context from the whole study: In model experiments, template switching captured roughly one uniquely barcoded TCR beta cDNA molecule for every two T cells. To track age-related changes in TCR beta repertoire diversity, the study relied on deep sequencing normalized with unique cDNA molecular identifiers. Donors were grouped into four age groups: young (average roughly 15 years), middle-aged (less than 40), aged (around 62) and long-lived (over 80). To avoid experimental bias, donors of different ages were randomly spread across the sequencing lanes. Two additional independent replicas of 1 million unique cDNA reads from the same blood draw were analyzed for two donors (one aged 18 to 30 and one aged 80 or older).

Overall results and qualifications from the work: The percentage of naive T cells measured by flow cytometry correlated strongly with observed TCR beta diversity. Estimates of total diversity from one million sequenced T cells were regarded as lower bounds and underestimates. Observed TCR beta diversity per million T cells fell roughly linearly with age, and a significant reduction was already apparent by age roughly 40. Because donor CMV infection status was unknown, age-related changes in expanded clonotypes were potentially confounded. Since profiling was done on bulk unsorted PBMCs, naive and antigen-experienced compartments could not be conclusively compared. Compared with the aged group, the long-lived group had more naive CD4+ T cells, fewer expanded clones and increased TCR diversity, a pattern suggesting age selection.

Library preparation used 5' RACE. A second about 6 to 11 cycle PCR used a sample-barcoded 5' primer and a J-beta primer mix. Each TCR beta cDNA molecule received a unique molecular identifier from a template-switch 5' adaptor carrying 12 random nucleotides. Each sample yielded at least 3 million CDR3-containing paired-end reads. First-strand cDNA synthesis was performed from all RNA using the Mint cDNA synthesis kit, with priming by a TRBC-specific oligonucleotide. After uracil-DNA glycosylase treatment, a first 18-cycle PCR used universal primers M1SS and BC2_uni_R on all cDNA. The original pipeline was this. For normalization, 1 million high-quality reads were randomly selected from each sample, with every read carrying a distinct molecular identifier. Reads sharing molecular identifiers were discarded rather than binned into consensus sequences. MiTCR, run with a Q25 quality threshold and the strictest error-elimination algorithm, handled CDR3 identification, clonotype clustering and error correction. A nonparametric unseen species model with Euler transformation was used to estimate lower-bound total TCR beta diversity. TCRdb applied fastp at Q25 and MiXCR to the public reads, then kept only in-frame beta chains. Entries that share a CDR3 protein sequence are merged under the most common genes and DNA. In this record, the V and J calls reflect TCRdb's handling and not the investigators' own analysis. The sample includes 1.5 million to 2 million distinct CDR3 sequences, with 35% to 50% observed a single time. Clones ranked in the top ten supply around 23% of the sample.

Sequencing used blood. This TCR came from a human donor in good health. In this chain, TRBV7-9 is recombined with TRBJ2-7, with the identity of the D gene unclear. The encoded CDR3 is CASSLSTQNYEQYF. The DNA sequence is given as TGTGCCAGCAGCTTAAGTACACAGAACTACGAGCAGTACTTC.